The present T cell receptor beta chain was sequenced within a study of regulatory T cells in long-lasting Graves disease. Study-wide results and limits: Favored usage of TRBV28, TRBJ1-2 and TRBJ2-5 was recorded in persistent disease.

Arm-PCR of CDR3 regions and iRepertoire HTBI primers were used to build TCR beta libraries. TCRdb reanalysed the multiplex PCR reads using MiXCR and keeps one entry per CDR3 protein. The sample consists of 700,000 or so distinct CDR3 sequences, about 32% of them appearing once. Time point: persistent/refractory GD, antithyroid drugs over 5 years with positive TRAb. The authors made the TCR library using RNA they extracted from PBMCs. Clinicians diagnosed Graves' disease using American Thyroid Association guidelines. The authors drew patients from an endocrinology department in Xi'an, China. A blood draw put about 9 milliliters of peripheral blood into EDTA tubes. CDR1 MDHEN and CDR2 SYDVKM come from the germline V gene. V shed 5 bases, J shed 7 bases, and the junction held 9 bases outside the gene matches. The CDR3 is 15 amino acids. This clonotype occurred many times. Its antigen remains unknown.

The clonotype was recovered from a female donor with Graves disease. The chain uses TRBV28 and TRBJ2-1; 9 bases are a match to TRBD2. The sample was peripheral blood mononuclear cells (PBMCs), taken when the disease was refractory, from a patient treated with antithyroid drugs. This CDR3 is CASSEASGTRNEQFF. The CDR3 DNA follows: TGTGCCAGCAGTGAGGCTAGCGGGACGAGGAATGAGCAGTTCTTC. Supplemented by reference TRBV28 and TRBJ2-1, the full variable domain reads DVKVTQSSRYLVKRTGEKVFLECVQDMDHENMFWYRQDPGLGLRLIYFSYDVKMKEKGDIPEGYSVSREKKERFSLILESASTNQTSMYLCASSEASGTRNEQFFGPGTRLTVL.